This TCR beta chain was found in a study of T cell responses to AZD1222 COVID-19 vaccine. Study-level findings and limits: Spike-specific TCR breadth and depth were elevated following two AZD1222 doses. The sample set comprised mostly white British donors with more females, and clonal diversity was possibly underestimated.

Of note for this clone: The antigen is unknown.

Germline-derived CDR1 and CDR2 are SGHRS and YFSETQ. The V end was cut by 0 bases, the J end by 1 base, with 7 bases between. The CDR3 extends over 14 amino acids. The repertoire was sequenced with immunoSEQ multiplex PCR; TCRdb's copy has only in-frame clones and lacks some. The data show some 110,000 clones, roughly 92% seen once. This TCR was sampled from an adult in good health. This sample comprised peripheral blood, obtained on day 0 of AZD1222 vaccination. The rearrangement links TRBV5-1 to TRBJ2-5; D unclear. The CDR3 loop is CASSLASLQETQYF. The DNA of the CDR3 is TGCGCCAGCAGCTTGGCCAGTCTCCAAGAGACCCAGTACTTC.